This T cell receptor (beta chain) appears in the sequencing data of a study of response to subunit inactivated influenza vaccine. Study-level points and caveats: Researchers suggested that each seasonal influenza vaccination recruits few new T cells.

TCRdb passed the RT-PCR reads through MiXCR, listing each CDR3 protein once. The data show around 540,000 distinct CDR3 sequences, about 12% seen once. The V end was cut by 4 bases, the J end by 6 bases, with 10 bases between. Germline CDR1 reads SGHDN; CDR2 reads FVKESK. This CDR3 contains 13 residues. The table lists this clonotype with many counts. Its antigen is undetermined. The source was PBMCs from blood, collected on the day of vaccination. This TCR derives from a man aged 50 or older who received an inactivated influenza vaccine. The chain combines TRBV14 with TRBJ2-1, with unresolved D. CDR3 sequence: CASSRVSRNEQFF. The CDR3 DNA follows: TGTGCCAGCAGCCGAGTCAGCCGCAATGAGCAGTTCTTC.